Sequencing of this T cell receptor (beta chain) was carried out in a study of OX40 agonist ivuxolimab in advanced cancers. Study-wide context: Ivuxolimab was a fully human IgG2 agonistic monoclonal antibody targeting the costimulatory receptor OX40 (CD134). Three dose-escalation patients achieved partial responses, one with hepatocellular carcinoma and two with cutaneous melanoma. Of the approximately 54 patients in dose escalation, 19 had hepatocellular carcinoma, about 15 had melanoma, 9 had renal cell carcinoma and 9 had head and neck cancer. A male proportion of 82.7% and a mean age of approximately 60 years, ranging from roughly 20 to 80, were recorded for the dose-escalation cohort. The paper covers the monotherapy dose-escalation part of the phase I ivuxolimab trial, which included N ≈ 50 patients. The purpose of peripheral TCRbeta sequencing was to test whether ivuxolimab changed TCR sequence diversity and led to clonal T-cell expansion. Intravenous ivuxolimab was administered to patients every 2 weeks at six dose levels: 0.01, 0.1, 0.3, 1.5, 3 and 10 mg/kg. Prior anti-PD-1, anti-PD-L1 or anti-CTLA-4 therapy was permitted, and checkpoint inhibitors had been received by roughly 42% of dose-escalation patients.

Concerning this clone itself: This clone's antigen is unknown. There are no base qualities to consult, and no much larger clone falls within one base.

Patients with autoimmune disease history or receiving systemic immunosuppression were excluded from the trial. Peripheral blood for TCR sequencing was drawn from every dose cohort at baseline, at cycle 4 day 1 and at cycle 7 day 1. The samples were drawn from a first-in-human, open-label, multicenter phase I dose-escalation trial of ivuxolimab. Adults with locally advanced or metastatic melanoma, renal cell carcinoma, hepatocellular carcinoma or head and neck squamous cell carcinoma were enrolled in the trial. CD4+ and CD8+ T cells were sorted separately from peripheral blood before TCR sequencing. CDR1 and CDR2, per the germline V gene (reference sequence), are SEHNR and FQNEAQ. V is clipped by 5 bases and J by 1 base, and the sequence between their germline boundaries is 6 bases long. The CDR3, from cysteine to phenylalanine, totals 12 residues. The kept DNA is CDR3 alone, 36 bases in frame from the first base.

Genomic DNA was isolated from the sorted cells so that the TCRbeta CDR3 region could be sequenced. TCRbeta CDR3 regions were sequenced using the immunoSEQ Assay. TCRdb obtained this table from immuneACCESS and retained in-frame rearrangements with V and J assigned. These tables miss some clones; where compared with another copy, unresolved V genes account for less than half of the shortfall, and the remainder is unexplained. The sample table records approximately 92,000 clones; about 96% of these occur just once. The ten largest clones capture around 2% of the sample. What the authors observed across the whole study: Which antigens the clonally expanded peripheral T cells were specific for was not determined. Low levels of normalized T-cell clonal expansion were also seen in some patients who did not respond. In the 0.1-3.0 mg/kg groups, partial responders were among the patients with the lowest normalized peripheral clonal expansion, particularly in CD8+ T cells. On average, CD8+ T cells showed more expanded clones than CD4+ T cells after ivuxolimab. At doses of 0.1 to 3.0 mg/kg, clonal expansion of both CD4+ and CD8+ T cells in blood was seen between baseline and week 6.

This receptor was taken from an adult with an advanced solid tumor such as melanoma, head and neck, liver or kidney cancer. Source: CD4+ or CD8+ T cells sorted from blood, taken in a trial of the OX40 agonist ivuxolimab. The sequence is built from TRBV7-9 and TRBJ2-7; the D region possibly corresponds to TRBD1 (6 bases align). The CDR3 loop reads CASSGQSYEQYF. At the DNA level, the sequence is TGTGCCAGCAGCGGACAGTCCTACGAGCAGTACTTC.